Below, 25 T cell receptor beta chains from the same sample are listed, as sequenced in a study of blood T cell repertoires in COVID-19. Sequencing was performed with immunoSEQ multiplex PCR; in TCRdb, only in-frame clones are kept and a portion is missing. The sample holds 150,000 to 200,000 clones, 85% to 90% seen once. The sample was peripheral blood. These receptors all stem from a man in his forties with active or convalescent COVID-19.

The V call is TRBV11-2, the J call TRBJ2-1; 10 nucleotides agree with TRBD2. The CDR3 is 15 amino acids. Germline CDR1 is SGHAT and CDR2 is FQNNGV. J lost 2 bases, V lost 5 bases, and 3 bases had no gene match. CDR3 sequence: CASSPSGGAYNEQFF. CDR3 in DNA: TGTGCCAGCAGCCCGAGCGGGGGGGCCTACAATGAGCAGTTCTTC.

J is TRBJ2-5 and V is TRBV4-1; 14 bases line up with TRBD2. CDR1 MGHRA and CDR2 YSYEKL come from the germline V gene. This CDR3 region has 18 residues. Trimming at V came to 4 bases and at J to 5 bases, leaving 12 bases not matched to a gene. Written as DNA, the CDR3 is TGCGCCAGCAGCCCTGGACTAGCGGGGGGCTTTGCCGAGGAGACCCAGTACTTC. Protein sequence: CASSPGLAGGFAEETQYF.

This clone showed up just a few times. J is TRBJ2-7 and V is TRBV19; TRBD1 aligns across 7 bases. This CDR3 spans 13 amino acids. With 7 bases clipped from V and 0 bases from J, the junction kept 3 bases outside the gene matches. CDR1 is LNHDA and CDR2 is SQIVND in the germline V gene (reference sequence). CDR3 DNA sequence: TGTGCCAGTAAGACAGGGAGCTCCTACGAGCAGTACTTC. This encodes CASKTGSSYEQYF.

V usage is TRBV23-1 and J usage is TRBJ2-3; the D is unclear. TRBV23-1 falls under the ORF class, with uncertain function. This CDR3 has 15 residues. The V and J ends lost 8 bases and 4 bases respectively, with 19 bases between them. Here the CDR3 DNA reads TGCGCCAGCCCCCTCAGTGATCATCCTCCAGATACGCAGTATTTT. As protein: CASPLSDHPPDTQYF.

The chain employs TRBV27 and TRBJ1-4, with a possible D match to TRBD1 (5 bases). Trimming took 2 bases from V and 8 from J, leaving 15 bases between them. CDR1 MNHEY and CDR2 SMNVEV come from the germline V gene (reference sequence). The CDR3 has 15 amino acids. The CDR3 reads CASSLHAGGGEKLFF. The CDR3 DNA reads as TGTGCCAGCAGTTTACATGCAGGCGGGGGGGAAAAACTGTTTTTT. Drawing the rest from reference TRBV27 and TRBJ1-4, the complete variable domain is EAQVTQNPRYLITVTGKKLTVTCSQNMNHEYMSWYRQDPGLGLRQIYYSMNVEVTDKGDVPEGYKVSRKEKRNFPLILESPSPNQTSLYFCASSLHAGGGEKLFFGSGTQLSVL.

The gene calls are TRBV28 and TRBJ1-5; 7 nucleotides agree with TRBD1. V lost 3 bases and J lost 6; bases outside the gene matches: 8. Germline V gene data show CDR1 as MDHEN and CDR2 as SYDVKM. The CDR3 is 15 residues long. The CDR3 protein is CASSFDGRGRQPQHF. Written as DNA, the CDR3 is TGTGCCAGCAGTTTCGATGGTAGGGGGCGTCAGCCCCAGCATTTT.

The J gene is TRBJ2-5, the V gene TRBV28; 10 bases match TRBD2. Unmatched junction bases numbered 2, after V lost 2 bases and J lost 2 bases. The CDR3 totals 15 residues. Germline assignment: CDR1 MDHEN and CDR2 SYDVKM. CDR3 sequence (DNA): TGTGCCAGCAGTTTAGCTAGCGGGGGACAAGAGACCCAGTACTTC. This encodes CASSLASGGQETQYF.

The chain has TRBV27 and TRBJ1-2; the D gene is possibly TRBD1 (5 bases). There are 14 residues in the CDR3. V lost 5 bases and J lost 6, with 16 bases in between. Germline V gene sequence: CDR1 MNHEY, CDR2 SMNVEV (reference sequence). The DNA of the CDR3 is TGTGCCAGCAGTCCCACTCAGGGTCTAAATGGCTACACCTTC. Its protein is CASSPTQGLNGYTF.

CDR3: CASTPGSVTEAFF. CDR3 in DNA: TGTGCCAGCACCCCAGGGTCGGTCACTGAAGCTTTCTTT. This chain uses TRBV11-2 with TRBJ1-1; possible D gene TRBD1, 5 bases. The CDR3 has 13 residues. Germline V lookup: CDR1 SGHAT, CDR2 FQNNGV. Trimming cost V 7 bases and J 4 bases, with 13 bases left between them.

The chain carries TRBV30 and TRBJ1-3; weak D call: TRBD1 (5 bases). The V end lost 4 bases, the J end lost 0 bases, and 16 bases lay between the germline ends. Germline CDR1 reads GTSNPN; CDR2 reads SVGIG (reference sequence). CDR3 length: 16 residues. The CDR3 region is CAWNPPGLTSGNTIYF. CDR3 DNA: TGTGCCTGGAATCCCCCGGGACTGACCTCTGGAAACACCATATATTTT. Drawing the rest from reference TRBV30 and TRBJ1-3, the complete variable domain is SQTIHQWPATLVQPVGSPLSLECTVEGTSNPNLYWYRQAAGRGLQLLFYSVGIGQISSEVPQNLSASRPQDRQFILSSKKLLLSDSGFYLCAWNPPGLTSGNTIYFGEGSWLTVV.

V usage is TRBV5-5 and J usage is TRBJ2-2, with 15 bases that match TRBD2. The CDR3 sequence is 17 residues long. Germline loops: CDR1 SGHKS, CDR2 YYEKEE (reference sequence). The J segment lost 7 bases and the V segment lost 3 bases, leaving 7 bases of the junction unmatched. The CDR3, as DNA: TGTGCCAGCAGCTCCGGACTAGCGGGGGGGCACGACGGGGAGCTGTTTTTT. This translates into CASSSGLAGGHDGELFF.

The chain has TRBV4-1 and TRBJ2-7; the match to TRBD1 covers 8 bases. Per germline, CDR1 MGHRA and CDR2 YSYEKL. V gave up 3 bases and J gave up 0 bases; unmatched junction bases: 4. The length of the CDR3 is 15 residues. In DNA, the CDR3 is TGCGCCAGCAGCCACAGACAGGGGAGCTCCTACGAGCAGTACTTC. Translation gives CASSHRQGSSYEQYF.

The V call is TRBV5-1, the J call TRBJ1-5, with TRBD1 identical over 7 bases. The CDR3 spans 15 residues. J gave up 5 bases and V 2 bases, and 7 bases lay outside the gene matches. Germline V gene data show CDR1 as SGHRS and CDR2 as YFSETQ. CDR3 in amino acids: CASSFSGQRDQPQHF. Here the CDR3 DNA reads TGCGCCAGCAGCTTTTCGGGACAGAGGGATCAGCCCCAGCATTTT.

This clone is judged medium-sized. This chain uses TRBV14 with TRBJ2-7; 7 bases map to TRBD2. There are 17 residues in the CDR3. Germline loops: CDR1 SGHDN, CDR2 FVKESK. V trimming: 0 bases; J trimming: 2 bases; junction bases outside the gene matches: 10. CDR3 region: CASSQDEFGTIPYEQYF. CDR3 DNA sequence: TGTGCCAGCAGCCAAGATGAATTTGGGACTATTCCCTACGAGCAGTACTTC.

V is TRBV18 and J is TRBJ1-1; the match to TRBD1 covers 8 bases. The V segment lost 8 bases and the J segment 11 bases; nucleotides outside the gene matches: 7. The germline V gene has CDR1 KGHSH and CDR2 LQKENI. The CDR3 is 11 residues long. CDR3 sequence: CASTTGALAFF. In DNA form, the CDR3 reads TGTGCCAGCACGACAGGGGCGTTGGCTTTCTTT.

The V call is TRBV7-6, the J call TRBJ2-7; 12 bases line up with TRBD2. CDR3 length: 15 amino acids. Germline V CDR1 and CDR2: SGHVS, FNYEAQ. The junction had 7 bases not matched to a gene; V was cut back by 5 bases and J by 5 bases. The CDR3 DNA sequence: TGTGCCAGCAGCACCCTAGCGGGGGGGCTACACGAGCAGTACTTC. The encoded protein is CASSTLAGGLHEQYF.

This rearrangement joins TRBV19 to TRBJ1-1; D uncertain. Germline CDR1 LNHDA, CDR2 SQIVND (reference sequence). V was shortened by 1 base and J by 7 bases, with 13 bases between the two germline ends. The CDR3 is 14 residues long. In nucleotides, the CDR3 is TGTGCCAGTAGTATAGTCGGGGTCGGTCTTGAAGCTTTCTTT. Protein: CASSIVGVGLEAFF. Variable domain in full (rest from reference TRBV19 and TRBJ1-1): DGGITQSPKYLFRKEGQNVTLSCEQNLNHDAMYWYRQDPGQGLRLIYYSQIVNDFQKGDIAEGYSVSREKKESFPLTVTSAQKNPTAFYLCASSIVGVGLEAFFGQGTRLTVV.

This chain uses TRBV5-1 with TRBJ2-7; D might be TRBD1 (6 bases). The CDR3 loop spans 15 amino acids. The germline gives CDR1 SGHRS, CDR2 YFSETQ. V was pared by 3 bases and J by 2 bases, with 15 bases between. The CDR3 coding sequence is TGCGCCAGCAGCTCACCGACAGGACTGACCTACGAGCAGTACTTC. Residues: CASSSPTGLTYEQYF.

This chain links TRBV4-3 with TRBJ1-6; D call uncertain. V shed 1 base and J shed 5 bases, with 15 bases lying between them. This CDR3 comprises 17 residues. Germline V gene data show CDR1 as LGHNA and CDR2 as YSLEER. DNA of the CDR3: TGCGCCAGCAGCCAAGGCCCGGAGGGTGTGGATAATTCACCCCTCCACTTT. This gives the protein CASSQGPEGVDNSPLHF.

The chain is built from TRBV19 and TRBJ2-2, with TRBD2 matching over 7 bases. CDR1 and CDR2 from the germline V gene are LNHDA and SQIVND (reference sequence). The CDR3 covers 15 residues. V lost 5 bases to trimming and J lost 3 bases; unmatched junction nucleotides: 6. Written as DNA, the CDR3 is TGTGCCAGTAGTGAGAGCGGGACGTACACCGGGGAGCTGTTTTTT. Translating gives CASSESGTYTGELFF.

The chain carries TRBV19 and TRBJ1-5; the match to TRBD1 covers 10 bases. The CDR3 is 15 residues long. V lost 6 bases to trimming and J lost 2 bases; unmatched junction nucleotides: 4. The V gene's germline CDR1 is LNHDA and CDR2 SQIVND (reference sequence). CDR3 sequence (DNA): TGTGCCAGTAGACGGGACAGGGGAGGCAATCAGCCCCAGCATTTT. Its translation is CASRRDRGGNQPQHF.

This rearrangement joins TRBV12-3 or TRBV12-4 to TRBJ2-2, with D uncertain. Trimming took 6 bases from V and 2 from J, leaving 7 bases between them. The CDR3 covers 13 residues. The CDR3: CASSRHNTGELFF. In DNA, the CDR3 is TGTGCCAGCAGCCGACATAACACCGGGGAGCTGTTTTTT.

The count of this clone is one. The CDR3 DNA reads as TGCGCCAGCAGCCAGGTCCAAGCGGGGGGTTTCAATGAGCAGTTCTTC. Amino acid sequence: CASSQVQAGGFNEQFF. The rearrangement uses TRBV4-1 and TRBJ2-1; 9 bases match TRBD2. With V trimmed by 3 bases and J by 6 bases, 9 bases remained unmatched. The CDR3 spans 16 residues. Germline lookup yields CDR1 MGHRA and CDR2 YSYEKL.

The chain is built from TRBV6-2 or TRBV6-3 and TRBJ1-1, with no clear D. The CDR3 covers 13 residues. The germline CDR1 and CDR2 sequences are MNHEY and SVGEGT. Trimming took 0 bases from V and 7 from J, leaving 9 bases between them. CDR3 sequence reads: CASSYSDSLEAFF. The CDR3 DNA is TGTGCCAGCAGTTACTCGGACTCACTTGAAGCTTTCTTT.

This clone was seen more than once but under ten times. This sequence joins TRBV7-9 and TRBJ1-1; 8 bases line up with TRBD1. Germline lookup yields CDR1 SEHNR and CDR2 FQNEAQ (reference sequence). The CDR3 has 16 amino acids. Trimming removed 2 bases from V and 5 bases from J; junction bases left unmatched: 10. The CDR3 loop reads CASSLMDRAKGTEAFF. CDR3 DNA: TGTGCCAGCAGCTTAATGGACAGGGCTAAGGGTACTGAAGCTTTCTTT.